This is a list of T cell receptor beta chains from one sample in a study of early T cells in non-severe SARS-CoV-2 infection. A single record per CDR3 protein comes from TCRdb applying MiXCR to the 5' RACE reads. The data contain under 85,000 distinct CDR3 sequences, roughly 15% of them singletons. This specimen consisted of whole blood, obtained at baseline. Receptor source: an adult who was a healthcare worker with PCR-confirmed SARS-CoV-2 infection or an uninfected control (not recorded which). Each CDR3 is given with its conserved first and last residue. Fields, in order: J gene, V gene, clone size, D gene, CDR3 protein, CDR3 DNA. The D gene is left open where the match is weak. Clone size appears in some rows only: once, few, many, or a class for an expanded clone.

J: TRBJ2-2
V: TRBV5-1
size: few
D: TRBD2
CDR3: CASQTSGSRNTGELFF
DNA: TGCGCCTCCCAAACGAGCGGGAGCCGGAACACCGGGGAGCTGTTTTTT

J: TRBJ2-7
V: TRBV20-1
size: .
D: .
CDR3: CTAAGGGAYEQYF
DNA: TGCACTGCAGCCGGAGGGGGGGCTTACGAGCAGTACTTC

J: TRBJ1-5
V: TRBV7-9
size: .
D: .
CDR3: CASSLAAESNQPQHF
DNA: TGTGCCAGCAGCTTAGCTGCGGAAAGCAATCAGCCCCAGCATTTT

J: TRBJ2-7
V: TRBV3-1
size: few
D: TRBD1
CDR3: CASSPQRRQGIYEQYF
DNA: TGTGCCAGCAGCCCACAACGCCGACAGGGGATCTACGAGCAGTACTTC

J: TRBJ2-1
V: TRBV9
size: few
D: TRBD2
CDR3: CASSVGRGRADFVNEQFF
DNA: TGTGCCAGCAGCGTAGGGCGCGGGAGGGCCGATTTTGTCAATGAGCAGTTCTTC

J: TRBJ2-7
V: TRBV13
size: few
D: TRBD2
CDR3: CASSSRTSGSNYEQYF
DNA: TGTGCCAGCAGCTCCAGGACTAGCGGGAGTAACTACGAGCAGTACTTC

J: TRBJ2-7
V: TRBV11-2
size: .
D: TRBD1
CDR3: CASSAAGTGHYEQYF
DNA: TGTGCCAGCAGCGCAGCCGGGACAGGACACTACGAGCAGTACTTC

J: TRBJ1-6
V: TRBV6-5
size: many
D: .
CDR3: CASSYSGGDNSPLHF
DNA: TGTGCCAGCAGTTACTCGGGAGGTGATAATTCACCCCTCCACTTT

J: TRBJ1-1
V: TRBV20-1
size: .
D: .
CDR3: CSARPALLGWNTEAFF
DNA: TGCAGTGCTAGGCCTGCCCTGCTGGGGTGGAACACTGAAGCTTTCTTT

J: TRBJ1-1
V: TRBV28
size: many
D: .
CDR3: CASIRREGSTEAFF
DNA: TGTGCCAGCATCCGACGTGAGGGAAGCACTGAAGCTTTCTTT

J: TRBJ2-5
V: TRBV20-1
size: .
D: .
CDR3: CSADLRNQETQYF
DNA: TGCAGTGCAGACCTCAGAAACCAAGAGACCCAGTACTTC

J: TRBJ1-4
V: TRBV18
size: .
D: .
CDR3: CASSLGSNEKLFF
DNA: TGTGCCAGCTCACTTGGGAGTAATGAAAAACTGTTTTTT

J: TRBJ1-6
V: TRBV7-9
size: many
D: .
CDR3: CASSLNAYNSPLHF
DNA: TGTGCCAGCAGCCTAAACGCCTATAATTCACCCCTCCACTTT

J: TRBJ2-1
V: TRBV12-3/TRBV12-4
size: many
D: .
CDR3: CASSPSAVRPNNEQFF
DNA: TGTGCCAGCAGTCCCTCAGCGGTACGCCCGAACAATGAGCAGTTCTTC

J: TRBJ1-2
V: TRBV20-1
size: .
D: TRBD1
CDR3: CSASNRGGYTF
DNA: TGCAGTGCATCGAACAGGGGTGGCTACACCTTC

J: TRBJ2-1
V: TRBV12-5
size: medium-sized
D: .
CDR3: CASGRGPRAAYNEQFF
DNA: TGTGCTAGTGGCCGTGGGCCCCGGGCAGCCTACAATGAGCAGTTCTTC

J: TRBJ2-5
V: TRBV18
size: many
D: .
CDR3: CASSLTRRETQYF
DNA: TGTGCCAGCTCACTCACACGGAGGGAGACCCAGTACTTC

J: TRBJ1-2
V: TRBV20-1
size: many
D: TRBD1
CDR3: CSARGQGLMKGYTF
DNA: TGCAGTGCTAGGGGACAGGGATTAATGAAAGGCTACACCTTC

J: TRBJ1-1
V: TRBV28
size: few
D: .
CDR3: CASSWGGLRTEAFF
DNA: TGTGCCAGCAGTTGGGGGGGGCTCAGAACTGAAGCTTTCTTT

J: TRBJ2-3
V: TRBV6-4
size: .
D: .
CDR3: CASSVGHTDTQYF
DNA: TGTGCCAGCAGTGTGGGACACACAGATACGCAGTATTTT

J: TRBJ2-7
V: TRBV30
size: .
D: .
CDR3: CAWSVGGTSYEQYF
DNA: TGTGCCTGGAGTGTAGGGGGGACCTCCTACGAGCAGTACTTC

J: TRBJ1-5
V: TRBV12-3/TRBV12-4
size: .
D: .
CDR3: CASSPQGSNQPQHF
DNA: TGTGCCAGCAGCCCACAGGGAAGCAATCAGCCCCAGCATTTT

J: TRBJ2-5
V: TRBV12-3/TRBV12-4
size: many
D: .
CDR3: CASSSGSGDTVGAQYF
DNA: TGTGCCAGCAGCTCCGGCAGTGGTGATACTGTGGGGGCCCAGTACTTC

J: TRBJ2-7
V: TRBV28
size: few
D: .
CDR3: CASSPFERSRRYEQYF
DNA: TGTGCCAGCAGTCCTTTCGAGCGGAGCCGCCGCTACGAGCAGTACTTC

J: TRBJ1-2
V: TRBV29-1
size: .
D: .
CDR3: CSVARHENVDGYTF
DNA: TGCAGCGTAGCTAGACACGAGAACGTCGATGGCTACACCTTC

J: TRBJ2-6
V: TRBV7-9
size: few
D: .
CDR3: CASSLAGDSGANVLTF
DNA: TGTGCCAGCAGCTTAGCGGGGGACTCTGGGGCCAACGTCCTGACTTTC

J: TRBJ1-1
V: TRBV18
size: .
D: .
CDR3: CASSPPGLPLGKAFF
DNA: TGTGCCAGCTCACCGCCCGGACTCCCACTGGGAAAAGCTTTCTTT

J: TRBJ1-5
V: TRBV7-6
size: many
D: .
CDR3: CASSLGIGTTGNQPQHF
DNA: TGTGCCAGCAGCTTAGGCATAGGGACCACCGGCAATCAGCCCCAGCATTTT

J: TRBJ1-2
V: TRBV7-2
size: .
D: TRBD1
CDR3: CASSLAQGANYGYTF
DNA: TGTGCCAGCAGCTTAGCCCAGGGGGCTAACTATGGCTACACCTTC

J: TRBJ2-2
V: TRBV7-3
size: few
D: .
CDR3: CASSLRLVGTGELFF
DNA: TGTGCCAGCAGCTTAAGACTAGTAGGGACCGGGGAGCTGTTTTTT

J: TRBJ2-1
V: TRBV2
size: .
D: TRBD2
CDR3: CASTEREVYNEQFF
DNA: TGTGCCAGCACCGAGCGGGAAGTTTACAATGAGCAGTTCTTC

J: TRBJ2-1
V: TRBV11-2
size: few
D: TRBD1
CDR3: CASTAGQGYYNEQFF
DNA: TGTGCCAGCACCGCGGGACAGGGGTATTACAATGAGCAGTTCTTC

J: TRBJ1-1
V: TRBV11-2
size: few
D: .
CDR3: CASSPRAVEAFF
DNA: TGTGCCAGCAGCCCGCGTGCCGTTGAAGCTTTCTTT

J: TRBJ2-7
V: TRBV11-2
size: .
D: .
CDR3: CASSPRTGGDEQYF
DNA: TGTGCCAGCAGCCCCCGGACAGGAGGGGACGAGCAGTACTTC

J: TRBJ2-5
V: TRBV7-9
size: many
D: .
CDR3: CASSLGVEETQYF
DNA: TGTGCCAGCAGCTTAGGGGTGGAAGAGACCCAGTACTTC

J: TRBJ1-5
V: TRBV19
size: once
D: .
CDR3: CASSILRQSNQPQHF
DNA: TGTGCCAGTAGTATTCTAAGGCAGAGCAATCAGCCCCAGCATTTT

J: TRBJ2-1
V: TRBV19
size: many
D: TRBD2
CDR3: CASSIAGGPNGKGEQFF
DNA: TGTGCCAGTAGTATAGCGGGAGGGCCAAATGGAAAGGGTGAGCAGTTCTTC

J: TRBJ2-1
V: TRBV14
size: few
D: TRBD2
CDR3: CASSQTSGGSYNEQFF
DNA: TGTGCCAGCAGCCAGACTAGCGGCGGGTCGTACAATGAGCAGTTCTTC

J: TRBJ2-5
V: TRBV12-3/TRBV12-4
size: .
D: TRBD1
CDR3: CASSTRRGQRETQYF
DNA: TGTGCCAGCAGTACCCGCAGGGGGCAACGAGAGACCCAGTACTTC

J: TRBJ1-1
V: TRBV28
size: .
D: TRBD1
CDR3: CASSGPETGATEAFF
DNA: TGTGCCAGCAGTGGGCCGGAGACAGGGGCTACTGAAGCTTTCTTT

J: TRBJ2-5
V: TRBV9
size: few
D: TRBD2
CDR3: CASSSRTSGETQYF
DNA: TGTGCCAGCAGCTCCCGGACTAGCGGAGAGACCCAGTACTTC

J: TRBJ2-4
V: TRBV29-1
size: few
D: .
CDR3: CSVSPGAKNIQYF
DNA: TGCAGCGTTTCACCTGGAGCCAAAAACATTCAGTACTTC

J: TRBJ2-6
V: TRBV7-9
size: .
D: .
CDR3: CASSLASASGANVLTF
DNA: TGTGCCAGCAGCTTAGCGTCTGCATCTGGGGCCAACGTCCTGACTTTC

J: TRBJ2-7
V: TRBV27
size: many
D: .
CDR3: CASSFGVEREQYF
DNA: TGTGCCAGCAGTTTTGGGGTCGAGCGGGAGCAGTACTTC

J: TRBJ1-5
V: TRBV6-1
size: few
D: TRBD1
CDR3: CASSVRGQPNQPQHF
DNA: TGTGCCAGCAGTGTCAGGGGACAGCCCAATCAGCCCCAGCATTTT